This TCR beta chain derives from a study of T cell responses to AZD1222 COVID-19 vaccine. Points from the study as a whole: Epitopes outside B.1.351 and B.1.1.7 mutated regions reportedly drew nearly half of spike TCRs. The peak T cell response came first, and repertoires were sampled only after it. Among those given AZD1222, only 5 to 7 were seropositive at baseline. At 160-218 and 743-854, vaccine-associated CD4 TCRs were dominant, and they spanned spike.

The CDR3 runs to 16 residues. Trimming left V 1 base short and J 3 bases short, with 15 bases between. CDR1 is LGHDT and CDR2 is YNNKEL in the germline V gene (reference sequence). The method was immunoSEQ multiplex PCR; TCRdb's version includes in-frame clones alone and lacks a portion of them. The sample carries approximately 110,000 clones, approximately 86% recorded once. To note about this clone: The antigen is not known.

The clonotype was recovered from an adult in good health. The J gene is TRBJ1-2, the V gene TRBV3-1 (or the pseudogene TRBV3-2), with a tentative D call TRBD1 (5 bases). The sample was peripheral blood, taken on day 0 of MenACWY control vaccination. The CDR3 DNA sequence: TGTGCCAGCAGCCAAGCCACCACAGGATTCGACTATGGCTACACCTTC. This codes for CASSQATTGFDYGYTF.